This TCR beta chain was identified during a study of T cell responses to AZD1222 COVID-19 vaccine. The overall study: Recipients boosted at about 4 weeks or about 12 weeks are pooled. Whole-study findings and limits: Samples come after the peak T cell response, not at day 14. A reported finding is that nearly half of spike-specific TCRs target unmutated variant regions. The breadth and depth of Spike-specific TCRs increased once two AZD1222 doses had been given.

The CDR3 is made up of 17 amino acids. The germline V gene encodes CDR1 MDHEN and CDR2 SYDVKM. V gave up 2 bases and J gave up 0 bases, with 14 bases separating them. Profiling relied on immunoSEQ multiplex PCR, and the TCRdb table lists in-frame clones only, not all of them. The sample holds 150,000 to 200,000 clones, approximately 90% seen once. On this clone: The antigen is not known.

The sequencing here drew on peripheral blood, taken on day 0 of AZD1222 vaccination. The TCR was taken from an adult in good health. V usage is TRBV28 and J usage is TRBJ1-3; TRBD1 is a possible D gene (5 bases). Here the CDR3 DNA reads TGTGCCAGCAGTTTAGCCCGAGGGGTAGGCTCTGGAAACACCATATATTTT. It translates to CASSLARGVGSGNTIYF.